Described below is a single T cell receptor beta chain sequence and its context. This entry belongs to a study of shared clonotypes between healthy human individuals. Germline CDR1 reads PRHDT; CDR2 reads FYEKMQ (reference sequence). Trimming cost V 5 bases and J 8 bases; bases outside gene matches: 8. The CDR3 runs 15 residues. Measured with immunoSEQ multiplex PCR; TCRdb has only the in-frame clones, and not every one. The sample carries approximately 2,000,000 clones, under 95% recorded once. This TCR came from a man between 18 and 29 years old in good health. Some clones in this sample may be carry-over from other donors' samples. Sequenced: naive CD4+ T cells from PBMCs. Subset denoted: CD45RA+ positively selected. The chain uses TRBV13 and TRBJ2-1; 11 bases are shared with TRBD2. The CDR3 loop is CASSHTSGSKYEQFF. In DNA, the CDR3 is TGTGCCAGCAGCCACACTAGCGGGAGTAAGTATGAGCAGTTCTTC.